This T cell receptor beta chain was recovered during a study of CD8 T cells in ankylosing spondylitis. TCRdb redid the calling of the 5' RACE reads with MiXCR, one entry per CDR3 protein. The sample carries some 450,000 distinct CDR3 sequences, over 15% recorded once. Concerning this clonotype itself: Antigen unknown.

Findings and limits, study-wide: A TCR beta motif of fewer than ten highly homologous variants seemed to mark ankylosing spondylitis blood.

The material sequenced was blood, either unsorted or a sorted T cell fraction (not recorded which). The source of this sequence is a male donor with ankylosing spondylitis.

CDR3 amino acids: CSARVAADTQYF. CDR3 nucleotides: TGCAGTGCTAGAGTAGCGGCAGATACGCAGTATTTT. The chain combines TRBV20-1 with TRBJ2-3; possibly TRBD2 for D (6 bases). CDR3 length equals 12 residues. The V and J ends lost 1 base and 4 bases respectively, with 6 bases between them. Germline V gene sequence: CDR1 DFQATT, CDR2 SNEGSKA (reference sequence).